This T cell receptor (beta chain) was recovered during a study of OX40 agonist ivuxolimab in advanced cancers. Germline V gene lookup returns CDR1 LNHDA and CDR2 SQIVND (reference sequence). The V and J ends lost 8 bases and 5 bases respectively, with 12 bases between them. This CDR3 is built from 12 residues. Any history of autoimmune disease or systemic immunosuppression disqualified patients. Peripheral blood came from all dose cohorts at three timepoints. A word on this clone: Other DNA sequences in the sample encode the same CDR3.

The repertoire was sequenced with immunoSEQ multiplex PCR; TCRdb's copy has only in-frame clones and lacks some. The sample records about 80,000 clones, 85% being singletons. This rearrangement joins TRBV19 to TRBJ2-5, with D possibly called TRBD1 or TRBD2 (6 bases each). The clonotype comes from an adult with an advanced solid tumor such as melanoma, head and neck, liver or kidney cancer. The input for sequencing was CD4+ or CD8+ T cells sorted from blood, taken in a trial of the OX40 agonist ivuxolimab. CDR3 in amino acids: CASASGAETQYF. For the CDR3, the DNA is TGTGCCAGTGCCTCGGGGGCGGAGACCCAGTACTTC.